These T cell receptor beta chains were read from a single sample in a study of PD-L1 blockade in urothelial cancer. Sequencing was performed with immunoSEQ multiplex PCR; in TCRdb, only in-frame clones are kept and a portion is missing. The table shows roughly 63,000 clones, with 65% to 90% occurring only once. The sequences come from PBMCs, collected around atezolizumab (anti-PD-L1) treatment. The receptor set was obtained from a man between 65 and 85 years old with urothelial cancer. Each CDR3 is given with its conserved first and last residue. The order of the fields is J gene, V gene, D gene, clone size, CDR3 DNA, CDR3 protein. A D gene is named only where the DNA matches it firmly. Rows give clone size only sometimes, using once, few, many, or a class for an expanded clone.

TRBJ2-2	TRBV7-9	NA	NA	TGTGCCAGCAGCTTATCAAACACCGGGGAGCTGTTTTTT	CASSLSNTGELFF
TRBJ2-6	TRBV5-1	NA	few	TGCGCCAGCAGCTTGGCAGGGTTAAGCTCTGGGGCCAACGTCCTGACTTTC	CASSLAGLSSGANVLTF
TRBJ2-2	TRBV6-1	TRBD2	NA	TGTGCCAGCAGTCCGGGACTAGCCGGCACCGGGGAGCTGTTTTTT	CASSPGLAGTGELFF
TRBJ2-1	TRBV15	TRBD2	NA	TGTGCCACCAGCAGAGACATTCGACTAGCAGATTACAATGAGCAGTTCTTC	CATSRDIRLADYNEQFF
TRBJ2-3	TRBV9	TRBD2	NA	TGTGCCAGCAGCCGTGGGCTAGCGGGAGGAGAGGTAGATACGCAGTATTTT	CASSRGLAGGEVDTQYF
TRBJ2-7	TRBV6-6	TRBD1	NA	TGTGCCAGCAGTTACGCAGGGGGCGCTTTCTACGAGCAGTACTTC	CASSYAGGAFYEQYF
TRBJ2-2	TRBV7-2	NA	NA	TGTGCCAGCAGCCAGGGACACCGGAACACCGGGGAGCTGTTTTTT	CASSQGHRNTGELFF
TRBJ2-7	TRBV19	NA	NA	TGTGCCAGTAGTATAGATCTGGGCTTGGAGCAGTACTTC	CASSIDLGLEQYF
TRBJ1-1	TRBV20-1	NA	NA	TGCAGTGCTTCCATGAACACTGAAGCTTTCTTT	CSASMNTEAFF
TRBJ1-1	TRBV5-1	NA	NA	TGCGCCAGCAGCCCAAACCAACAGGGCACAGCTTTCTTT	CASSPNQQGTAFF
TRBJ1-1	TRBV27	TRBD1	NA	TGTGCCAGCAGCCCAGGGACAGTGCAGGGCACTGAAGCTTTCTTT	CASSPGTVQGTEAFF
TRBJ1-3	TRBV18	TRBD1	NA	TGTGCCAGCTCACCGGGACAGGGAAACTCTGGAAACACCATATATTTT	CASSPGQGNSGNTIYF
TRBJ2-5	TRBV28	TRBD1	NA	TGTGCCAGCAGTTTGCAGGGGCAGGGGGTAGAGACCCAGTACTTC	CASSLQGQGVETQYF
TRBJ1-1	TRBV29-1	TRBD1	NA	TGCAGCGTTGAAAGTGTGGCAGGGGGGACTGAAGCTTTCTTT	CSVESVAGGTEAFF
TRBJ1-1	TRBV2	NA	NA	TGTGCCAGCAGTGAACTAGGCACTGAAGCTTTCTTT	CASSELGTEAFF
TRBJ2-3	TRBV4-2	TRBD2	NA	TGTGCCAGCAGCCCAGACGGACTAGCGGGAACCAGGGGCGCAGATACGCAGTATTTT	CASSPDGLAGTRGADTQYF
TRBJ1-2	TRBV4-1	NA	NA	TGCGCCAGCAGCCAAGCCCACGGGTTTAACTATGGCTACACCTTC	CASSQAHGFNYGYTF
TRBJ2-1	TRBV18	TRBD2	NA	TGTGCCAGCTCACCACCTCGGGAGGGCCCTGCCAATGAGCAGTTCTTC	CASSPPREGPANEQFF
TRBJ1-1	TRBV9	NA	NA	TGTGCCAGCAGCGCAACAGGGACCACTGAAGCTTTCTTT	CASSATGTTEAFF
TRBJ1-5	TRBV6-6	TRBD1	NA	TGTGCCAGCAGTTACGGGACAGATAGCAATCAGCCCCAGCATTTT	CASSYGTDSNQPQHF
TRBJ2-2	TRBV11-3	NA	NA	TGTGCCAGCAGCGCCACAGGGCGAACCGGGGAGCTGTTTTTT	CASSATGRTGELFF
TRBJ2-3	TRBV10-3	NA	NA	TGTGCCATCAGTGACAGGGGCGATAGGGCAGATACGCAGTATTTT	CAISDRGDRADTQYF
TRBJ2-3	TRBV27	TRBD1	NA	TGTGCCAGCACCCCCCAGAGGACAGGGGTAACAGATACGCAGTATTTT	CASTPQRTGVTDTQYF
TRBJ1-2	TRBV27	TRBD1	NA	TGTGCCAGCAGTCGGTACAGGGGGCGAAACTATGGCTACACCTTC	CASSRYRGRNYGYTF
TRBJ1-3	TRBV19	NA	NA	TGTGCCAGTAGTGCGGGTGTTCGAAACACCATATATTTT	CASSAGVRNTIYF
TRBJ1-5	TRBV19	TRBD1	few	TGTGCCAGTAGTGAAATGGGACAGAGCAATCAGCCCCAGCATTTT	CASSEMGQSNQPQHF
TRBJ1-4	TRBV19	NA	NA	TGTGCCAGTAGTTCGGCCCTCGAGGGAGAAAAACTGTTTTTT	CASSSALEGEKLFF
TRBJ1-2	TRBV6-5	TRBD1	NA	TGTGCCAGCAGTGACCGGGACAGGGTGGATGGCTACACCTTC	CASSDRDRVDGYTF